This TCR beta chain comes out of a study of chemoradiotherapy in HPV16-positive cancers. Some clones are missing from TCRdb's copy, which holds only in-frame ones; the method was immunoSEQ multiplex PCR. The sample lists approximately 9,000 clones, around 82% occurring once. Germline V CDR1 and CDR2: SGHNT, YYREEE (reference sequence). V was clipped by 2 bases and J by 3 bases, with 8 bases between them. The CDR3 consists of 13 residues. The clonotype originates from a human donor with HPV-associated anogenital cancer. The specimen was blood, collected from a patient who underwent chemoradiotherapy. This sequence joins TRBV5-4 and TRBJ1-2; possible D gene TRBD1, 5 bases. The CDR3 is CASSFEQDYGYTF. CDR3 DNA: TGTGCCAGCAGCTTTGAACAGGACTATGGCTACACCTTC. The full variable domain, rest sourced from reference TRBV5-4 and TRBJ1-2, is ETGVTQSPTHLIKTRGQQVTLRCSSQSGHNTVSWYQQALGQGPQFIFQYYREEENGRGNFPPRFSGLQFPNYSSELNVNALELDDSALYLCASSFEQDYGYTFGSGTRLTVV.